The T cell receptor (beta chain) under discussion was sequenced for a study of blood T cell repertoires in COVID-19. Across the whole study: Samples came from the United States, Italy and Spain, spanning acute and convalescent COVID-19. From T cells, B-cell-depleted T cells, or PBMCs came the material, which was cDNA or gDNA.

Patients of the Seattle cohort, enrolled during active infection, were followed longitudinally. Germline V lookup: CDR1 MNHEY, CDR2 SVGAGI. Trimming left V 7 bases short and J 0 bases short, with 13 bases between. The CDR3 runs 14 residues. Source study methods: Amplification of reference gene primers provided the estimated nucleated cell counts. Repertoires were generated with immunoSEQ multiplex PCR, while TCRdb's copy carries only in-frame clones and drops some. The V and J calls and clone size come from that table; D and trimming were worked out from the DNA. The data show fewer than 150,000 clones, more than 70% seen once.

This receptor was obtained from a woman aged 55-70 years with COVID-19, enrolled during active disease. Input material: peripheral blood. The chain combines TRBV6-5 with TRBJ2-7, with a tentative D call TRBD2 (6 bases). The CDR3 reads CASNNGGTSYEQYF. CDR3 DNA: TGTGCCAGCAATAATGGGGGGACCTCCTACGAGCAGTACTTC.